This T cell receptor beta chain comes out of a study of cytomegalovirus exposure and HLA in healthy donors. As for this clone: Its antigen is unknown.

Here immunoSEQ multiplex PCR was the method, and the copy in TCRdb shows in-frame clones only, minus some. The table has about 220,000 clones, about 89% seen once. Broader study findings: Among TCR beta chains, those listed as cytomegalovirus-associated numbered fewer than 200. In vitro data verified a few CMV-associated chains as specific for CMV antigens. According to reports, the classifier identified cytomegalovirus status with high specificity and sensitivity.

CDR3 length: 15 amino acids. Germline V gene data show CDR1 as SNHLY and CDR2 as FYNNEI. The trim removed 1 base at V and 8 bases at J, leaving 6 bases unmatched. The sequenced material came from PBMCs. The rearrangement uses TRBV2 and TRBJ2-1; TRBD2 matches at 9 bases. The sequence derives from a woman aged 18-29 years in good health and CMV-seronegative. The chain's CDR3 is CASSEGLAGVDEQFF. The CDR3 DNA reads as TGTGCCAGCAGTGAAGGGTTAGCGGGAGTAGATGAGCAGTTCTTC.